Listed here is a single T cell receptor beta chain. It has no known antigen specificity. One base away there is no much larger clone; base qualities are not given. The protocol used for the library was the immunoSEQ multiplex PCR assay. For the multiplex PCR, a mixture combining 60 forward primers for TCR Vbeta segments and 13 reverse primers for TCR Jbeta segments was used. The CDR3 region of rearranged TCR beta genes was amplified from genomic DNA with a multiplex PCR assay. The Illumina HiSeq System was used to sequence the amplified TCR beta libraries as 87-base-pair reads. The paper's data handling went like this. A later analysis tallied roughly 80 million unique TCR beta chains across the 700 or so repertoires, and some 12 million of those chains were shared by two or more donors. Raw reads were error-corrected and collapsed into unique sequences by a nearest-neighbor algorithm in which closely related sequences were merged to remove PCR and sequencing errors. V, D and J gene segments were assigned by aligning CDR3 sequences to IMGT reference sequences. For a sequence to be retained, a match of at least six nucleotides to both a V gene segment and a J gene segment was required. A rearrangement counted as productive if the CDR3 had no stop codons and remained in frame with V and J, and every other rearrangement counted as non-productive. CDR3 was defined according to IMGT convention as the region running from the second conserved V-encoded cysteine to the conserved J-encoded phenylalanine. The earlier analysis of roughly 590 of the donors excluded any sequence lacking an unambiguous match to a single V gene segment. An earlier analysis of fewer than 650 of the donors classified V segments as functional when productive rearrangements were above 56.7% and as segregating when the standard deviation between donors was above 5%. A statistical classification framework was built for diagnosing cytomegalovirus status from the catalog of TCR beta chain sequences. A later analysis assigned V and J genes by comparing TCR nucleotide sequences with IMGT/GENE-DB human TR gene sequences. The TCRdist pipeline was used in a later analysis to assign CDR3 sequences and most-parsimonious VDJ recombination scenarios. In a later analysis, each TCR beta chain was defined by its CDR3 amino acid sequence together with its V-gene family, and reads lacking a unique V-gene family were excluded. A later analysis removed 500 to 600 highly shared, low-generation-probability nucleotide sequences to deal with suspected cross-contamination and a sequencing artifact. For each public chain, a later analysis derived a clonal expansion index from normalized ranks of inferred template counts within each repertoire. A later analysis computed generation probabilities with a VDJ recombination model fitted to out-of-frame rearrangements, and checked the results against IGoR. A later analysis scored TCR-TCR, TCR-HLA and TCR-CMV co-occurrence with hypergeometric tests, applying a repertoire-size bias correction to TCR pairs. A later analysis estimated false discovery rates by permuting HLA or CMV assignments 20 times. A later analysis grouped co-occurring TCRs with DBSCAN, adding TCRdist sequence similarity when clustering within HLA-allele-positive subsets. Repertoires with fewer than 30,000 or more than 120,000 public chains, plus five repertoires with anomalous nucleotide sharing, were excluded from co-occurrence clustering. Drawn from immuneACCESS, this table holds only the in-frame rearrangements with V and J called that TCRdb kept. Clones are partly lost; checked studies trace under half to an unresolved V gene and leave the rest unexplained. V, J and clone size are taken as reported in that table, and D and trimming were inferred from the DNA itself. The sample data list about 190,000 clones, and about 77% of these were observed just once. The ten largest clones capture over 4% of the sample.

These data belong to a study of cytomegalovirus exposure and HLA in healthy donors (dated by TCRdb to about 2017). General notes on the study: An earlier analysis of a few hundred of the donors reported about 280 Gb of sequence data and 100 million to 120 million unique TCR beta sequences obtained from around 190 million T cells. An early release covering just under 650 HLA-typed donors comprised approximately 300 gigabases of sequencing data and tens of millions of unique TCR sequences. The genetic ancestry cluster associated with self-reported Caucasian donors included 81% of the roughly 360 genotyped donors. The study was designed to test whether signatures of past pathogen exposure could be identified by cataloging public T cell receptors. The study used immunosequencing to profile the T cell repertoires of approximately 640 subjects and linked those repertoires to cytomegalovirus serostatus. Besides the first cohort of around 670 subjects, a separate validation cohort made up of around 120 different subjects was used. High-throughput TCR immunosequencing, statistical association of individual TCRs with disease status, and machine learning were combined to predict cytomegalovirus infection status. A later analysis re-analyzed previously published TCR beta repertoires from 500 to 700 donors and added high-resolution HLA genotyping to study TCR occurrence patterns. The later analysis used no new phenotypic data to find candidate immune exposures, relying instead on TCR beta sequences and their occurrence across donors. An earlier analysis of around 540 of the donors applied high-throughput TCR beta sequencing to assess whether each TCR beta V gene segment acted as functional or pseudogenic. Alongside the repertoire data, information on donor age, sex, ethnicity and CMV serostatus was compiled. A later genetic analysis used genome-wide SNP genotypes for about three fifths of the 666 donors, treating that subset as a discovery cohort. All discovery cohort repertoires had been generated on a single sequencing platform. HLA typing covered class I and class II loci at four-digit resolution. Typing coverage varied by locus: roughly 629-630 donors for A, B, C, DRB1 and DQB1; 500 to 550 for DQA1; about 590 for DPA1; under 490 for DPB1. About five DR-DQ haplotypes were handled as single units for association and clustering, since linkage in the cohort was strong. Among some 410 genotyped donors of the cohort, an average of around 240,000 unique TCR beta nucleotide sequences were sequenced per donor, roughly 20% of them non-productive. The research as a whole found: A total of 150 or so TCR beta chains were listed by the study as associated with cytomegalovirus. Presence/absence analyses assumed roughly uniform sequencing depth across donors, an assumption that may not hold. Three of the identified cytomegalovirus-associated TCR beta chains were confirmed in vitro to be specific for cytomegalovirus antigens. Because counts were too low, 15 or so rarely observed V segments, including chromosome 9 orphons, were excluded from the earlier analysis of 587 of the donors. According to a later analysis, most CMV-associated TCR beta chains appeared to be HLA-restricted, and the HLA associations seemed to be driven largely by CMV exposure. A cluster of highly shared sequence variants was judged likely to be a technical artifact of the sequencing pipeline. When HLA alleles, especially DR and DQ, strongly co-occurred, attributing TCR associations to individual alleles was difficult. HLA typing was unavailable for some donors at each locus, so association tests used only the typed subset. The cohort was sequenced for TCR beta chains only, and without alpha or paired-chain data the features that could be detected were limited. According to a later analysis, parvovirus B19, influenza, CMV and Epstein-Barr virus appeared linked to several top co-occurrence clusters. At a false discovery rate of 0.05, a later analysis linked 15,000 to 20,000 TCR beta sequences to specific HLA alleles. The classifier was reported to diagnose cytomegalovirus status with high specificity and sensitivity in both the original cohort and the validation cohort. A further reported finding was that TCR beta sequences accurately predicted the HLA-A and HLA-B alleles for most subjects in the first cohort. V-gene and J-gene trimming of TCR beta chains was associated with a missense DCLRE1C variant in a later genetic analysis, and the association was replicated in an independent cohort. In a later analysis, the rate of TCR association differed among HLA loci, with DRB1 alleles having the most associated TCRs and HLA-C alleles having the fewest. A later analysis found that HLA-associated TCR beta chains were more clonally expanded and had lower generation probabilities than equally common non-associated chains. While some public TCRs were present in many individuals, most TCR sequences turned up only very rarely across donors. Correlated functional status among segregating V segments might reflect linkage disequilibrium, but an unknown experimental factor could not be ruled out. The only immune exposure information available for the cohort was CMV serostatus. An earlier analysis of 587 of the donors showed that most TCR beta V segments appeared in productive rearrangements either about 90% or about 30% of the time, which broadly matched IMGT annotations. According to a later genetic analysis, donors in an Asian-associated ancestry cluster had fewer N-insertions in productive TCRs than the approximately 710-donor mean. According to the authors, the approach could potentially be generalized to other disease states and immunological phenotypes. Some IMGT-functional V segments, including TRBV6-2 and TRBV6-3, could not be told apart with the 87-base-pair reads, so those segments were excluded.

The cohort was made up of 666 healthy bone marrow donors. At the time of sampling, all cohort members were nominally healthy, though unrecorded immune exposures were likely present. The donor was CMV seropositive and belonged to the group of 250 to 300 seropositive cohort members. A peripheral blood sample was provided by each donor, and peripheral blood mononuclear cells were used for TCR beta sequencing. The Qiagen DNeasy Blood Extraction Kit was used to extract genomic DNA from the blood cell samples. Between the V and J ends, shortened by 2 bases and 4 bases respectively, the junction contains 11 bases. CDR1 LGHNT and CDR2 FRNRAP are derived from the germline V gene. Inclusive of the bounding cysteine and phenylalanine, the CDR3 is 14 residues long. CDR3 DNA only is kept here, 42 bases in frame from base 1.

The sequenced sample was PBMCs. This receptor was identified in a man aged 25 to 40 in good health and CMV-seropositive. The sequence joins TRBV12-5 to TRBJ1-2; the D gene is perhaps TRBD1, from 6 matching bases. For the CDR3, the sequence is CASGLSGGGYGYTF. The DNA sequence is TGTGCTAGTGGTTTGTCTGGGGGCGGCTATGGCTACACCTTC.